Below, 29 T cell receptor beta chains from the same sample are listed, as sequenced in a study of blood T cell repertoires in COVID-19. The protocol was immunoSEQ multiplex PCR, while the TCRdb copy is restricted to in-frame clones and leaves out a portion. This table has 300,000 to 400,000 clones, 85% appearing once. The sample comprised PBMCs or T cells enriched from blood (not recorded which). These receptors were taken from a woman younger than 45 who had been exposed to COVID-19.

The chain uses TRBV7-9 and TRBJ1-2; tentative D call: TRBD1 (6 bases). The V end lost 4 bases, the J end lost 2 bases, and 17 bases lay between the germline ends. Germline V lookup: CDR1 SEHNR, CDR2 FQNEAQ (reference sequence). The length of the CDR3 is 16 residues. DNA for the CDR3: TGTGCCAGCAGCTCCCCTCGAGGGGGAAGAAACTATGGCTACACCTTC. It translates to CASSSPRGGRNYGYTF.

CDR3 sequence: CASSRTSGGRDTQYF. The CDR3 region has the DNA TGTGCCAGCAGCCGGACTAGCGGGGGAAGAGATACGCAGTATTTT. J is TRBJ2-3 and V is TRBV7-2; 13 nucleotides line up with TRBD2. The CDR3 sequence is 15 residues long. The germline CDR1 and CDR2 sequences are SGHTA and FQGNSA. Trimming took 5 bases from V and 5 from J; bases not matched to a gene: 4.

A few counts support this clone. The gene calls are TRBV7-2 and TRBJ2-7; D gene unclear. This CDR3 has 16 residues. Germline CDR1 reads SGHTA; CDR2 reads FQGNSA. Trimming removed 5 bases from V and 0 bases from J, with 17 bases in between. CDR3 region: CASSAEGRISSYEQYF. The CDR3 DNA follows: TGTGCCAGCAGCGCGGAAGGTCGGATCAGCTCCTACGAGCAGTACTTC.

The V and J genes are TRBV2 and TRBJ1-2; no clear D. The CDR3 loop spans 13 amino acids. The germline V gene encodes CDR1 SNHLY and CDR2 FYNNEI. V was cut by 2 bases and J by 4 bases, with 8 bases left in between. Here the CDR3 reads CASSEFSGYGYTF. DNA for the CDR3: TGTGCCAGCAGTGAATTCTCGGGCTATGGCTACACCTTC.

CDR3: CASLDRFGGNSPLHF. Written as DNA, the CDR3 is TGTGCCAGCCTTGATAGGTTCGGAGGGAATTCACCCCTCCACTTT. V usage is TRBV6-5 and J usage is TRBJ1-6; D is uncertain. The V end lost 8 bases, the J end lost 7 bases, and 18 bases lay between the germline ends. The CDR3 loop spans 15 amino acids. Germline-derived CDR1 and CDR2 are MNHEY and SVGAGI.

This clone was seen a single time. This chain links TRBV13 with TRBJ1-3, with 8 nucleotides matching TRBD1. The V and J ends lost 4 bases and 4 bases, in that order; junction bases with no gene match: 3. The CDR3 has 14 amino acids. Germline V gene sequence: CDR1 PRHDT, CDR2 FYEKMQ (reference sequence). Written as DNA, the CDR3 is TGTGCCAGCAGCTATCGGACAGGGGGAAACACCATATATTTT. It specifies CASSYRTGGNTIYF.

The chain recombines TRBV11-2 with TRBJ2-7, with 9 bases lining up with TRBD2. Germline V lookup: CDR1 SGHAT, CDR2 FQNNGV. The V and J ends lost 2 bases and 3 bases, in that order; junction bases with no gene match: 8. This CDR3 contains 16 residues. CDR3 protein: CASSLSALAGLYEQYF. CDR3 nucleotides: TGTGCCAGCAGCTTAAGCGCTCTAGCGGGACTCTACGAGCAGTACTTC. The variable domain in full, with the rest retrieved from reference TRBV11-2 and TRBJ2-7, is EAGVAQSPRYKIIEKRQSVAFWCNPISGHATLYWYQQILGQGPKLLIQFQNNGVVDDSQLPKDRFSAERLKGVDSTLKIQPAKLEDSAVYLCASSLSALAGLYEQYFGPGTRLTVT.

This chain links TRBV6-2 or TRBV6-3 with TRBJ2-2, with D hard to call. With 0 bases removed from V and 4 bases from J, the gap between germline ends came to 9 bases. The germline CDR1 and CDR2 sequences are MNHEY and SVGEGT. The CDR3 length is 15 residues. The CDR3 region is CASSYSRISTGELFF. The CDR3 bases are TGTGCCAGCAGTTACTCGAGGATATCCACCGGGGAGCTGTTTTTT.

J is TRBJ2-1 and V is TRBV5-6; 11 bases align to TRBD2. The germline V gene has CDR1 SGHDT and CDR2 YYEEEE. The CDR3 is made up of 13 amino acids. With V trimmed by 4 bases and J by 9 bases, 3 bases remained unmatched. CDR3 nucleotides: TGTGCCAGCAGCATAGGGACTAGCGGTGAGCAGTTCTTC. Its protein product is CASSIGTSGEQFF. Based on the CDR3 plus reference TRBV5-6 and TRBJ2-1, the full variable domain is DAGVTQSPTHLIKTRGQQVTLRCSPKSGHDTVSWYQQALGQGPQFIFQYYEEEERQRGNFPDRFSGHQFPNYSSELNVNALLLGDSALYLCASSIGTSGEQFFGPGTRLTVL.

In its sample, this clone was seen a few times. V usage is TRBV11-1 and J usage is TRBJ1-3; D is uncertain. The V and J ends lost 3 bases and 0 bases respectively, with 9 bases between them. In germline, CDR1 is SGHAT, CDR2 FQDESV (reference sequence). This CDR3 has 15 amino acids. This CDR3 reads CASSLEDFSGNTIYF. The DNA of the CDR3 is TGTGCCAGCAGCTTGGAAGACTTCTCTGGAAACACCATATATTTT.

This chain joins TRBV28 and TRBJ1-2; D is unclear. V lost 6 bases and J lost 8, with 16 bases in between. CDR3 length: 13 residues. Germline lookup yields CDR1 MDHEN and CDR2 SYDVKM. This CDR3 is CASRGPGGGGYTF. The CDR3 DNA reads TGTGCCAGCAGAGGACCTGGAGGAGGCGGCTACACCTTC.

The V and J genes are TRBV27 and TRBJ1-4; weak D call: TRBD1 (5 bases). V was clipped by 0 bases and J by 13 bases, with 9 bases between them. Germline values: CDR1 MNHEY, CDR2 SMNVEV (reference sequence). The CDR3 sequence is 12 residues long. CDR3 sequence (DNA): TGTGCCAGCAGTTTATCGGGGGGGTTACTGTTTTTT. Translating it yields CASSLSGGLLFF.

The rearrangement uses TRBV27 and TRBJ2-7; 8 bases are a match to TRBD2. This CDR3 has 13 residues. Germline V CDR1 and CDR2: MNHEY, SMNVEV (reference sequence). Trimming at V came to 10 bases and at J to 7 bases, leaving 12 bases not matched to a gene. The CDR3 spells CATHLAGPREQYF. CDR3 in DNA: TGTGCCACCCATCTAGCGGGCCCACGGGAGCAGTACTTC.

This clone was seen just once. CDR3 nucleotide sequence: TGCAGCGGAAGCGCCTTCAATGAGCAGTTCTTC. Translation: CSGSAFNEQFF. The chain uses TRBV29-1 and TRBJ2-1; D gene uncertain. The V end was cut by 7 bases, the J end by 6 bases, with 10 bases between. The CDR3 has 11 amino acids. Germline assignment: CDR1 SQVTM and CDR2 ANQGSEA.

The rearrangement links TRBV19 to TRBJ2-7, with 8 bases matching TRBD1. The CDR3 is made up of 13 amino acids. Germline CDR1 is LNHDA and CDR2 is SQIVND (reference sequence). V shed 10 bases, J shed 5 bases, and the junction held 10 bases outside the gene matches. CDR3: CATRDRRKDEQYF. DNA of the CDR3: TGTGCCACCCGGGACAGGAGAAAGGACGAGCAGTACTTC.

This clone has just a few counts. The chain is built from TRBV7-3 and TRBJ2-1; 9 bases line up with TRBD2. There are 14 residues in the CDR3. In germline, CDR1 is SGHTA, CDR2 FQGTGA. Trimming at V came to 2 bases and at J to 8 bases, leaving 4 bases not matched to a gene. The CDR3 here is CASSLLAGNYEQFF. Written as DNA, the CDR3 is TGTGCCAGCAGCTTACTAGCGGGGAACTATGAGCAGTTCTTC.

The chain employs TRBV10-3 and TRBJ1-1, with D possibly being TRBD1 (5 bases). This CDR3 has 13 amino acids. CDR1 and CDR2 (germline): ENHRY, SYGVKD. V gave up 4 bases and J gave up 5 bases, with 11 bases separating them. CDR3 protein: CAISGTQGTEAFF. In DNA, the CDR3 is TGTGCCATCAGTGGTACGCAGGGAACTGAAGCTTTCTTT.

The rearrangement links TRBV4-3 to TRBJ2-1, with D perhaps TRBD1 (6 bases). Trimming stripped 2 bases from V and 9 bases from J, with 11 bases between. CDR1 is LGHNA and CDR2 is YSLEER in the germline V gene. The CDR3 covers 13 residues. In DNA, the CDR3 is TGCGCCAGCAGCCAATTAATCAGGGGTGAGCAGTTCTTC. It specifies CASSQLIRGEQFF.

The genes are TRBV20-1 and TRBJ1-1; 8 bases are shared with TRBD1. This CDR3 comprises 14 residues. Germline CDR1 is DFQATT and CDR2 is SNEGSKA (reference sequence). V lost 3 bases to trimming and J lost 3 bases; unmatched junction nucleotides: 6. CDR3 DNA: TGCAGTGCTAGTCTCGCAGGGGGCTACACTGAAGCTTTCTTT. Amino acids: CSASLAGGYTEAFF.

The chain's CDR3 is CASTSRQANTGELFF. The CDR3 region has the DNA TGTGCCAGTACTTCCAGGCAAGCGAACACCGGGGAGCTGTTTTTT. The rearrangement links TRBV19 to TRBJ2-2; D gene uncertain. Trimming cost V 7 bases and J 0 bases, with 12 bases left between them. This CDR3 comprises 15 residues. CDR1 is LNHDA and CDR2 is SQIVND in the germline V gene (reference sequence).

The CDR3 DNA is TGTGCCAGCAGTTCTCCCGGGCTAGCGGGAGGGGGGGAGCTGTTTTTT. Residues: CASSSPGLAGGGELFF. V is TRBV28 and J is TRBJ2-2; 12 bases fit TRBD2. CDR3 size: 16 residues. Trimming took 4 bases from V and 8 from J; bases not matched to a gene: 8. Looked up from germline, CDR1 is MDHEN and CDR2 is SYDVKM.

The chain employs TRBV12-3 or TRBV12-4 and TRBJ2-2, with D hard to call. Trimming removed 5 bases from V and 1 base from J, with 5 bases in between. The CDR3 length is 13 residues. The CDR3 DNA reads as TGTGCCAGCAGTCCAAAGAACACCGGGGAGCTGTTTTTT. Its protein product is CASSPKNTGELFF.

This chain joins TRBV27 and TRBJ1-5, with TRBD1 as a possible D gene (5 bases). Trimming shortened V by 2 bases and J by 0 bases, and 17 bases separated the two germline ends. This CDR3 has 18 residues. CDR1 MNHEY and CDR2 SMNVEV come from the germline V gene (reference sequence). The CDR3 coding sequence is TGTGCCAGCAGTTTAAAGGGGAATGTCGGGTATAGCAATCAGCCCCAGCATTTT. Translating it yields CASSLKGNVGYSNQPQHF.

J is TRBJ1-6 and V is TRBV6-5; TRBD1 might be the D (6 bases). The CDR3 spans 16 residues. Germline loops: CDR1 MNHEY, CDR2 SVGAGI. V dropped 4 bases and J dropped 8 bases, with 18 bases sitting between them. This CDR3 is CASSLFGGGGYSPLHF. The DNA for the CDR3 is TGTGCCAGCAGTTTATTTGGGGGGGGCGGGTATTCACCCCTCCACTTT.

The rearrangement uses TRBV28 and TRBJ1-4; a weak D match, TRBD1 (6 bases). Germline V gene lookup returns CDR1 MDHEN and CDR2 SYDVKM. The CDR3 is 15 amino acids. V was shortened by 2 bases and J by 7 bases, with 14 bases between the two germline ends. The CDR3 DNA reads TGTGCCAGCAGTTTAAGACTCACAGGGAGTGAAAAACTGTTTTTT. This translates into CASSLRLTGSEKLFF. The full variable domain, rest sourced from reference TRBV28 and TRBJ1-4, is DVKVTQSSRYLVKRTGEKVFLECVQDMDHENMFWYRQDPGLGLRLIYFSYDVKMKEKGDIPEGYSVSREKKERFSLILESASTNQTSMYLCASSLRLTGSEKLFFGSGTQLSVL.

The V and J genes are TRBV7-8 and TRBJ1-3; maybe TRBD1 (5 bases). V was pared by 4 bases and J by 2 bases, with 12 bases between. Germline CDR1 SGHVS, CDR2 FQNEAQ. This CDR3 is 15 amino acids long. The CDR3 protein is CASSYTDTTGNTIYF. In nucleotides, the CDR3 is TGTGCCAGCAGCTACACGGACACCACTGGAAACACCATATATTTT. The full variable domain, rest sourced from reference TRBV7-8 and TRBJ1-3, is GAGVSQSPRYKVAKRGQDVALRCDPISGHVSLFWYQQALGQGPEFLTYFQNEAQLDKSGLPSDRFFAERPEGSVSTLKIQRTQQEDSAVYLCASSYTDTTGNTIYFGEGSWLTVV.

The chain recombines TRBV4-1 with TRBJ1-2, with D unresolved. The CDR3 runs to 13 residues. Germline CDR1 MGHRA, CDR2 YSYEKL. Trimming pared 7 bases from V and 7 bases from J, leaving 16 bases between. The CDR3: CASNEGLSSGYTF. As DNA, the CDR3 is TGCGCCAGCAATGAGGGTTTATCAAGTGGCTACACCTTC.

On this clone itself: Other DNA sequences in this sample translate to the same CDR3. This rearrangement joins TRBV28 to TRBJ1-2, with no clear D. The CDR3 is made up of 11 amino acids. Trimming cost V 4 bases and J 4 bases, with 4 bases left between them. Germline V gene sequence: CDR1 MDHEN, CDR2 SYDVKM. CDR3 DNA sequence: TGTGCCAGCAGTTCTCTCTATGGCTACACCTTC. Protein: CASSSLYGYTF.

V and J are TRBV5-7 and TRBJ1-3; D unresolved. TRBV5-7 is treated as an ORF (open reading frame) with a function not yet certain. This CDR3 is 14 amino acids long. The ends were cut back, 6 bases at V and 0 bases at J, with 10 bases in the middle. CDR3 sequence: CASTPGFSGNTIYF. The CDR3 region has the DNA TGTGCCAGCACCCCAGGCTTCTCTGGAAACACCATATATTTT.